The entry below describes one T cell receptor (beta chain). Its antigen is not identified. The listed genes are named as in mouse. These data belong to a study of tissue T cells after allogeneic stem cell transplantation. Time point denoted: mouse harvest day 14 after allogeneic transplant. Each mouse received 10^7 T-cell-depleted marrow cells plus 10^6 splenic CD5+ T cells by tail vein. B6 (H2b) cells into BALB/c (H2d) mice; tissues taken at day 7 or 14. Here immunoSEQ multiplex PCR was the method, and the copy in TCRdb shows in-frame clones only, minus some. The sample holds about 1,700 clones, roughly 45% seen once. Study-wide results and limits: Within patients, tissue anatomy strongly shaped TCR repertoire composition. Sampling depth was limited, and the cohort was small and clinically varied. Across patients, clones rarely overlapped, yet motif clusters were shared tissue-specifically.

The clonotype was recovered from a female BALB/c mouse given C57BL/6 T cells with graft-versus-host disease after an allogeneic hematopoietic cell transplant. Input material: gut tissue.

This CDR3 is CASSPGTGGRGNSPLYF. CDR3 DNA, as far as it was read: TGTGCCAGCAGTCCCGGGACAGGGGGCCGGGGTAATTCGCCCCTCTAC. This sequence joins TRBV4 and TRBJ1-6; TRBD1 agrees at 12 bases. The observed sequence ends 1 residue before the CDR3 terminus, with the missing tail filled in from the germline J gene. TRBJ1-6 is an ORF, and what it does is uncertain. The junction had 9 bases not matched to a gene; V was cut back by 6 bases and J by 6 bases. CDR1 is LGHDT, CDR2 YNNKQL, per germline (reference sequence). There are 17 residues in the CDR3.